This T cell receptor (beta chain) is from a study of blood T cell repertoires in COVID-19. In the authors' methods: Reference gene primer amplification gave nucleated cell count estimates. Profiled with immunoSEQ multiplex PCR; TCRdb holds only in-frame clones, not every one. V, J and clone size derive from that table, while D and trimming were established from the DNA sequence. There are roughly 140,000 clones in the sample; 65% to 80% occur only once, and roughly 2% lies in the top ten. The germline V gene encodes CDR1 MNHEY and CDR2 SVGEGT. CDR3 length equals 15 residues. J lost 5 bases, V lost 5 bases, and 11 bases had no gene match.

Sequencing was carried out using peripheral blood. The TCR comes from a woman aged 55-69 years with acute or convalescent COVID-19. The chain couples TRBV6-2 or TRBV6-3 to TRBJ2-7; 8 bases align to TRBD1. CDR3: CASSDRGLVAHEQYF. The CDR3 DNA reads TGTGCCAGCAGTGACAGGGGCCTAGTGGCCCACGAGCAGTACTTC.